Described below is a single T cell receptor beta chain sequence and its context. CDR1 is WNHNN, CDR2 SYGVQD, per germline (reference sequence). The V gene lost 5 bases and the J gene lost 0 bases, with 3 bases spanning the gap. This CDR3 is 12 amino acids long. Repertoires were generated with immunoSEQ multiplex PCR, while TCRdb's copy carries only in-frame clones and drops some. The table includes 77,000 or so clones, about nine tenths detected once. This entry is derived from a study of T cell responses to AZD1222 COVID-19 vaccine. This receptor was identified in an adult who received the AZD1222 COVID-19 vaccine. The chain uses TRBV10-1 and TRBJ2-3; D is uncertain. Sequences were derived from peripheral blood, sampled 28 days after the second AZD1222 dose. The CDR3 bases are TGCGCCAGCAGTAGCAGCACAGATACGCAGTATTTT. Encoded protein: CASSSSTDTQYF.